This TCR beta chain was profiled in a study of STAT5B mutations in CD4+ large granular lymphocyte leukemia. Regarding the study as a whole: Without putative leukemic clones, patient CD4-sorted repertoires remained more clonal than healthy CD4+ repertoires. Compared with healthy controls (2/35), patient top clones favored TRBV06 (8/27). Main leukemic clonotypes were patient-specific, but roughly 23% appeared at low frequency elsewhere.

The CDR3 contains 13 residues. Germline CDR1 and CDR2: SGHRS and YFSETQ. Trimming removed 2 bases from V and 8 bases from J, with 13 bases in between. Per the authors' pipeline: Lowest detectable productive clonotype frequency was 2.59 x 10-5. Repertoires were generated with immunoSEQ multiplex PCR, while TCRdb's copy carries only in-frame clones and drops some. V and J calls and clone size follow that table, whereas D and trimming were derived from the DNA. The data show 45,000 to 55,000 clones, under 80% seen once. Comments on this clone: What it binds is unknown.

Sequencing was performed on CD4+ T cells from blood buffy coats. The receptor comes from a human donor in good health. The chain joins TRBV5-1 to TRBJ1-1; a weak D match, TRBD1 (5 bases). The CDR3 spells CASSFTGQREAFF. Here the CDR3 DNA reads TGCGCCAGCAGCTTCACAGGTCAAAGAGAAGCTTTCTTT.